This T cell receptor beta chain was identified during a study of PD-1 blockade in classical Hodgkin lymphoma. Points from the study as a whole: It was CD4+ TCR diversity, not CD8+, that rose significantly by C4D1.

The method was immunoSEQ multiplex PCR; TCRdb's version includes in-frame clones alone and lacks a portion of them. This sample has 30,000 to 40,000 clones; approximately 82% occur once, and the top ten carry less than 20%. Germline V gene lookup returns CDR1 MNHEY and CDR2 SMNVEV (reference sequence). V was trimmed by 2 bases and J by 0 bases, leaving 19 bases between them. There are 18 residues in the CDR3. A remark on this clone: Its antigen is unknown.

In every patient, relapse followed autologous stem cell transplantation, while exposure to brentuximab vedotin differed. Sequenced material: peripheral blood mononuclear cells (PBMCs), taken before the second cycle of nivolumab. The receptor comes from a human donor with classical Hodgkin lymphoma. The chain joins TRBV27 to TRBJ1-2; weak D call: TRBD1 (5 bases). The CDR3 DNA is TGTGCCAGCAGTTTACATATGGGGGAGAGCCCTGCTAACTATGGCTACACCTTC. Its translation: CASSLHMGESPANYGYTF.